This T cell receptor (beta chain) was identified during a study of beta chain features in type 1 diabetes. This clone was seen only a few times. The antigen is unknown. The study reverse transcribed the entire isolated RNA, so it sequenced expressed TCRB transcripts. The repertoire was sequenced with immunoSEQ multiplex PCR; TCRdb's copy has only in-frame clones and lacks some. The sample holds roughly 380,000 clones; about 19% are singletons and the top ten take about 0.045%. Points from the study as a whole: TCRB CDR3s from Type 1 diabetes patients were moderately but significantly shorter in all four CD4+ subsets.

Germline loops: CDR1 LNHDA, CDR2 SQIVND (reference sequence). This CDR3 spans 15 amino acids. V lost 4 bases to trimming and J lost 5 bases; unmatched junction nucleotides: 5. The sample comprised naive CD4+ T cells from blood. The V and J genes are TRBV19 and TRBJ2-1; 10 nucleotides line up with TRBD2. This receptor was taken from a woman under 30 in good health. The CDR3 bases are TGTGCCAGTAGTACCGTCAGCGGGGGGGACAATGAGCAGTTCTTC. As protein: CASSTVSGGDNEQFF.